A selection of T cell receptor beta chains follows, all from one sample in a study of metastatic and nonmetastatic thyroid tumors. Through MiXCR, TCRdb re-clonotyped the PCR reads. In the table there are 25,000 to 35,000 clones, approximately 15% of which are singletons. Sequenced material: blood. The receptors originated from a female donor with papillary thyroid cancer or a benign thyroid nodule (not recorded which). Some clones in this sample may be carry-over from other donors' samples. CDR3s include the opening cysteine and the closing phenylalanine or tryptophan. Each record gives: CDR3 DNA, CDR3 protein, D gene, clone size, V gene, J gene, CDR3 length. D genes are given only for firm matches. Some rows have no size entry. The others give once, few or many, or a class for an expanded clone.

DNA: TGTGCCAGCAGTGTTGTAAAGGGGACTGAAGCTTTCTTT
CDR3: CASSVVKGTEAFF
D: NA
size: many
V: TRBV2
J: TRBJ1-1
length: 13

DNA: TGTGCCAGCAGTGAAGCCCTGTCCTCATATGGCTACACCTTC
CDR3: CASSEALSSYGYTF
D: NA
size: many
V: TRBV6-1
J: TRBJ1-2
length: 14

DNA: TGTGCCAGCAACTACGGGACTACCGAGCAGTACTTC
CDR3: CASNYGTTEQYF
D: TRBD2
size: many
V: TRBV7-8
J: TRBJ2-7
length: 12

DNA: TGTGCCAGCAGTTTATGGGGGACAGGGGGATACTCTGGGGCCAACGTCCTGACTTTC
CDR3: CASSLWGTGGYSGANVLTF
D: TRBD1
size: many
V: TRBV28
J: TRBJ2-6
length: 19

DNA: TGTGCCAGCAGTTTTCAGACTAGCGCAACGAACACCGGGGAGCTGTTTTTT
CDR3: CASSFQTSATNTGELFF
D: TRBD2
size: many
V: TRBV12-3/TRBV12-4
J: TRBJ2-2
length: 17

DNA: TGTGCCAGCAGCTCCCCTCCGGGACTAGCGGGAGTTCGGTCGTACGAGCAGTACTTC
CDR3: CASSSPPGLAGVRSYEQYF
D: TRBD2
size: many
V: TRBV7-8
J: TRBJ2-7
length: 19

DNA: TGTGCCAGCAGTTACGTTGGGGAGGAAGGGGACAGGTGTTGGAATGAGCAGTTCTTC
CDR3: CASSYVGEEGDRCWNEQFF
D: TRBD1
size: NA
V: TRBV6-2/TRBV6-3
J: TRBJ2-1
length: 19

DNA: TGTGCCAGCAGCCGTAGACTAGCGGAGATGTACGAGCAGTACTTC
CDR3: CASSRRLAEMYEQYF
D: TRBD2
size: many
V: TRBV4-2
J: TRBJ2-7
length: 15

DNA: TGTGCCAGCAGTCCCAGGGACAGGGGGTCTGAGCAGTTCTTC
CDR3: CASSPRDRGSEQFF
D: TRBD1
size: many
V: TRBV12-3/TRBV12-4
J: TRBJ2-1
length: 14

DNA: TGCAGTGCTAGGGACGGAGGATTGAACACTGAAGCTTTCTTT
CDR3: CSARDGGLNTEAFF
D: NA
size: many
V: TRBV20-1
J: TRBJ1-1
length: 14

DNA: TGTGCCAGCAGCTACTCCCGACAGGACTACGAGCAGTACTTC
CDR3: CASSYSRQDYEQYF
D: NA
size: medium-sized
V: TRBV6-6
J: TRBJ2-7
length: 14

DNA: TGTGCCAGCAGTGCGGGGTACCAAGAGACCCAGTACTTC
CDR3: CASSAGYQETQYF
D: NA
size: many
V: TRBV2
J: TRBJ2-5
length: 13

DNA: TGCAGCGTTAGGGGACAGGGAAGCTACGGGCAGTACTTC
CDR3: CSVRGQGSYGQYF
D: TRBD1
size: NA
V: TRBV29-1
J: TRBJ2-7
length: 13

DNA: TGCGCCAGCAGTCCGGTACAGGGTATGGGTAACACTGAAGCTTTCTTT
CDR3: CASSPVQGMGNTEAFF
D: NA
size: NA
V: TRBV10-1
J: TRBJ1-1
length: 16

DNA: TGCGCCAGCAGCTTGATTGAGTGGGGCTCCTACGAGCAGTACTTC
CDR3: CASSLIEWGSYEQYF
D: NA
size: NA
V: TRBV5-1
J: TRBJ2-7
length: 15

DNA: TGTGCTAGCAGCTTATCTTGGCTTTGGGGAAACTACGAGCAGTACTTC
CDR3: CASSLSWLWGNYEQYF
D: NA
size: NA
V: TRBV7-7
J: TRBJ2-7
length: 16

DNA: TGTGCCGCTGGGGACCCCAATTCACCCCTCCACTTT
CDR3: CAAGDPNSPLHF
D: NA
size: many
V: TRBV10-3
J: TRBJ1-6
length: 12

DNA: TGTGCCAGCAGCCAAGTTCTGGGGATGAACACTGAAGCTTTCTTT
CDR3: CASSQVLGMNTEAFF
D: NA
size: many
V: TRBV3-1
J: TRBJ1-1
length: 15

DNA: TGCGCCAGCAGCTCCGGGGGCAGTAGGTCCACTAATGAAAAACTGTTTTTT
CDR3: CASSSGGSRSTNEKLFF
D: NA
size: many
V: TRBV4-3
J: TRBJ1-4
length: 17

DNA: TGCGCCAGCAGCCCCTATCATGGGAACACTGAAGCTTTCTTT
CDR3: CASSPYHGNTEAFF
D: NA
size: many
V: TRBV4-3
J: TRBJ1-1
length: 14

DNA: TGTGCCAGCAGCCCGTCTAGCGCGGGGATATACGAGCAGTACTTC
CDR3: CASSPSSAGIYEQYF
D: NA
size: NA
V: TRBV7-9
J: TRBJ2-7
length: 15

DNA: TGTGCCAGCAGTGAAGCTGCTAGGTTGGCGCAGTTCTTC
CDR3: CASSEAARLAQFF
D: NA
size: medium-sized
V: TRBV6-1
J: TRBJ2-1
length: 13

DNA: TGTGCCAGCAGCCCCCGCAGGGACTACGAGCAGTACTTC
CDR3: CASSPRRDYEQYF
D: NA
size: many
V: TRBV4-2
J: TRBJ2-7
length: 13

DNA: TGTGCCAGCTCACCAGAGGTCGGTCAGAGCGAGCAGTACTTC
CDR3: CASSPEVGQSEQYF
D: NA
size: many
V: TRBV18
J: TRBJ2-7
length: 14

DNA: TGTGCCAGGAGTTACCTCTATGTGGACGCCAAGGAGTATTTT
CDR3: CARSYLYVDAKEYF
D: NA
size: NA
V: TRBV2
J: TRBJ2-3
length: 14

DNA: TGTGCCAGCAGTACCCGATTTGACCTAATAGGCACCTACGAGCAGTACTTC
CDR3: CASSTRFDLIGTYEQYF
D: NA
size: medium-sized
V: TRBV6-1
J: TRBJ2-7
length: 17

DNA: TGTGCCAGCCCCCCGGACTCTGGGGCCAACGTCCTGACTTTC
CDR3: CASPPDSGANVLTF
D: NA
size: many
V: TRBV2
J: TRBJ2-6
length: 14

DNA: TGTGCCAGCAGCGTAAACCTTGGCTACGAGCAGTACTTC
CDR3: CASSVNLGYEQYF
D: NA
size: many
V: TRBV9
J: TRBJ2-7
length: 13

DNA: TGTGCCAGCAGCCCGACAGGGGGCTACCCTGGCTACACCTTC
CDR3: CASSPTGGYPGYTF
D: TRBD1
size: many
V: TRBV5-4
J: TRBJ1-2
length: 14

DNA: TGCAGTGCTAGGGGCACCGGGGAGCTGTTTTTT
CDR3: CSARGTGELFF
D: NA
size: many
V: TRBV20-1
J: TRBJ2-2
length: 11

DNA: TGCAGTGCTCCAAGAGGGGGCCCGGAGGGAGAGCAGTACTTC
CDR3: CSAPRGGPEGEQYF
D: NA
size: many
V: TRBV20-1
J: TRBJ2-7
length: 14

DNA: TGTGCCAGCAGCCAAGGTCAGGGGCGGCCTAAGAACTACGAGCAGTACTTC
CDR3: CASSQGQGRPKNYEQYF
D: NA
size: NA
V: TRBV14
J: TRBJ2-7
length: 17

DNA: TGTGCCAGCAGCCCCGGGACTAGCGGGACAGATACGCAGTATTTT
CDR3: CASSPGTSGTDTQYF
D: TRBD2
size: many
V: TRBV11-1
J: TRBJ2-3
length: 15

DNA: TGTGCCAGCAGTTACCCGTCCGGGACCTCCTACGAGCAGTACTTC
CDR3: CASSYPSGTSYEQYF
D: NA
size: NA
V: TRBV27
J: TRBJ2-7
length: 15

DNA: TGCACAAGCAGCTTGGGGGGTGGGAGCAATCAGCCCCAGCATTTT
CDR3: CTSSLGGGSNQPQHF
D: NA
size: NA
V: TRBV5-1
J: TRBJ1-5
length: 15

DNA: TGTGCCACTTCACTTTCTGACGAGCAGTACTTC
CDR3: CATSLSDEQYF
D: NA
size: medium-sized
V: TRBV10-3
J: TRBJ2-7
length: 11

DNA: TGTGCCAGCACCCGCTTCTGGGGGTTACGGTGCTACACCTTC
CDR3: CASTRFWGLRCYTF
D: NA
size: NA
V: TRBV6-1
J: TRBJ1-2
length: 14

DNA: TGTGCCAGCAGTTCATACAATGAGCAGTTCTTC
CDR3: CASSSYNEQFF
D: NA
size: many
V: TRBV2
J: TRBJ2-1
length: 11

DNA: TGTGCCAGCAGTTTAGGGGTTAGGCAGCCCCCGCATTTT
CDR3: CASSLGVRQPPHF
D: NA
size: NA
V: TRBV12-3/TRBV12-4
J: TRBJ1-5
length: 13

DNA: TGTGCCAGCAGCCCGCTAGCGGGGGGATTTAATGAGCAGTTCTTC
CDR3: CASSPLAGGFNEQFF
D: TRBD2
size: many
V: TRBV4-2
J: TRBJ2-1
length: 15

DNA: TGTGCCAGCCGGGACTATAACTACGAGCAGTACTTC
CDR3: CASRDYNYEQYF
D: TRBD2
size: medium-sized
V: TRBV6-2/TRBV6-3
J: TRBJ2-7
length: 12

DNA: TGTGCCAGCAGCCGACTACTAGCGGGGGGTGATTACGAGCAGTACTTC
CDR3: CASSRLLAGGDYEQYF
D: TRBD2
size: many
V: TRBV11-2
J: TRBJ2-7
length: 16

DNA: TGTGCCAGCATTGACTTTCGAGGGTCCTACACCTTC
CDR3: CASIDFRGSYTF
D: NA
size: few
V: TRBV6-1
J: TRBJ1-2
length: 12

DNA: TGTGCCAGCAGCATCACACAGACGAATTCACCCCTCCACTTT
CDR3: CASSITQTNSPLHF
D: NA
size: many
V: TRBV27
J: TRBJ1-6
length: 14